The source of this TCR beta chain is a study of vaccination effects on CD4 cells after COVID-19. Here immunoSEQ multiplex PCR was the method, and the copy in TCRdb shows in-frame clones only, minus some. The profile shows more than 35,000 clones, around 72% of them singletons. The CDR3 runs to 15 residues. The ends were cut back, 2 bases at V and 4 bases at J, with 14 bases in the middle. Germline V lookup: CDR1 GTSNPN, CDR2 SVGIG (reference sequence). Peptide-pool stimulation followed by sequencing identified expanded antigen-specific CD4+ clonotypes in the ViraFEST assay. Cells that had been cultured for 10 days were the source of isolated CD4+ T cells. PCR showed that the person got SARS-CoV-2 infection at some point between March and December 2020. Comments on this clone: Its target is unknown.

This chain joins TRBV30 and TRBJ1-4, with no clear D. The input for sequencing was CD4+ T cells from PBMCs cultured with a peptide pool, taken before COVID-19 vaccination. The clonotype was recovered from a human donor who had a prior SARS-CoV-2 infection. The CDR3 sequence is CAWSLNRILNEKLFF. The CDR3 DNA follows: TGTGCCTGGAGTTTGAATCGGATACTTAATGAAAAACTGTTTTTT.